These 31 T cell receptor beta chains share one sample of origin, sequenced in a study of CD8+CD57+ T cells in acquired aplastic anemia. Profiling that covered TCR beta VDJ and CDR3 relied on genomic DNA as its template. TCRdb reanalysed the reads using MiXCR and keeps one entry per CDR3 protein. This table has some 190,000 distinct CDR3 sequences, 45% to 50% appearing once. Sequenced input: sorted CD4+, CD8+, or CD8+CD57+ T cells (not recorded which) from PBMCs. These receptors originate from a human donor in good health.

The rearrangement uses TRBV28 and TRBJ2-7; 10 bases are a match to TRBD1. The CDR3 length is 15 residues. The J segment lost 5 bases and the V segment lost 2 bases, leaving 6 bases of the junction unmatched. Germline loops: CDR1 MDHEN, CDR2 SYDVKM. CDR3 sequence reads: CASSLLGQGGHEQYF. CDR3 nucleotide sequence: TGTGCCAGCAGTTTACTCGGACAGGGGGGCCACGAGCAGTACTTC.

A word on this clonotype: One junction end does not reproduce the germline sequence, and a read error may be involved. The chain combines TRBV5-1 with TRBJ1-5, with 9 positions matching TRBD1. Germline V gene lookup returns CDR1 SGHRS and CDR2 YFSETQ. The CDR3 contains 14 residues. CDR3 nucleotide sequence: TGCACCAGCAGTGATGGGACAGGGAATCAGCCCCAGCATTTT. Translating gives CTSSDGTGNQPQHF.

The chain uses TRBV2 and TRBJ2-7, with D unresolved. CDR1 and CDR2 from the germline V gene are SNHLY and FYNNEI. Trimming took off 6 bases at V and 4 bases at J, with 13 bases between the two ends. This CDR3 spans 13 amino acids. The CDR3 DNA sequence: TGTGCCAGCAGCTCTGGGGTGGGGTACGAGCAGTACTTC. It codes for CASSSGVGYEQYF.

This clonotype showed up just a few times. This sequence joins TRBV2 and TRBJ2-5; 10 bases agree with TRBD1. The V and J ends lost 5 bases and 2 bases, in that order; junction bases with no gene match: 8. The CDR3 runs to 16 residues. Germline V gene sequence: CDR1 SNHLY, CDR2 FYNNEI. The CDR3 here is CASSTTGTGVQETQYF. As DNA, the CDR3 is TGTGCCAGCAGTACCACCGGGACAGGGGTTCAAGAGACCCAGTACTTC.

This clonotype was seen repeatedly, ten times or more. The chain has TRBV12-3 or TRBV12-4 and TRBJ1-5; 10 bases line up with TRBD1. With 6 bases clipped from V and 1 base from J, the junction kept 6 bases outside the gene matches. The CDR3 covers 16 residues. In DNA, the CDR3 is TGTGCCAGCAGCCATGGGACAGGGGCAAGCAATCAGCCCCAGCATTTT. Amino acid sequence: CASSHGTGASNQPQHF.

This clonotype occurred many times. The V call is TRBV7-8, the J call TRBJ2-1, with D hard to call. The V end lost 1 base, the J end lost 0 bases, and 10 bases lay between the germline ends. The CDR3 totals 16 residues. CDR1 SGHVS and CDR2 FQNEAQ come from the germline V gene. CDR3 DNA sequence: TGTGCCAGCAGCTTAGGGAGCCTCCTCTCCTACAATGAGCAGTTCTTC. Its translation is CASSLGSLLSYNEQFF.

The DNA for the CDR3 is TGCAGTGCTAGAGATGCGATCCAAGAGACCCAGTACTTC. Amino acids: CSARDAIQETQYF. The chain has TRBV20-1 and TRBJ2-5; D is ambiguous. The CDR3 has 13 amino acids. The germline V and J ends were trimmed by 0 bases and 1 base, with 6 bases remaining between them. Germline lookup yields CDR1 DFQATT and CDR2 SNEGSKA (reference sequence).

In regard to this clonotype: A much larger clone lies one base from this, so it may be a read error. The rearrangement links TRBV6-1 to TRBJ2-5; D remains ambiguous. Trimming removed 1 base at V and 4 bases at J, with 10 bases between. This CDR3 has 14 residues. Germline lookup yields CDR1 MNHNS and CDR2 SASEGT. CDR3 nucleotides: TGTGCCAGCAGTGAAGGGGTGTGGGGAGAGACCCAGTACTTC. Its translation: CASSEGVWGETQYF.

In this sample, this clonotype turned up a few times. This CDR3 fails to terminate in the conserved phenylalanine or tryptophan, so it likely reflects a read error. V gene TRBV29-1 combines with J gene TRBJ2-1, with 10 nucleotides matching TRBD2. The CDR3 consists of 15 residues. Germline trimming cut 4 bases from V and 6 bases from J; bases unmatched to any gene: 9. Germline CDR1 reads SQVTM; CDR2 reads ANQGSEA. The DNA of the CDR3 is TGCAGCGTTGCCCCGGGACTAGCGACTTTCAATGAGCAGTTCCTC. Its protein is CSVAPGLATFNEQFL.

The gene calls are TRBV10-3 and TRBJ2-5; 10 bases are shared with TRBD1. The V and J ends lost 2 bases and 7 bases, in that order; junction bases with no gene match: 7. The CDR3 contains 15 residues. From germline, CDR1 is ENHRY and CDR2 SYGVKD. Written as DNA, the CDR3 is TGTGCCATCAGTGAGCCCGGGACAGGGGAGGCGACCCAGTACTTC. Translated: CAISEPGTGEATQYF.

The chain is built from TRBV19 and TRBJ1-5; D gene ambiguous. Germline V gives CDR1 LNHDA, CDR2 SQIVND (reference sequence). V was cut by 5 bases and J by 3 bases, with 11 bases left in between. CDR3 length equals 14 residues. The CDR3 region is CASSEQIPNQPQHF. CDR3 nucleotides: TGTGCCAGTAGTGAACAGATACCCAATCAGCCCCAGCATTTT.

V and J are TRBV10-3 and TRBJ2-7; 9 bases fit TRBD2. This CDR3 is 15 amino acids long. Trimming removed 5 bases from V and 2 bases from J; junction bases left unmatched: 7. Germline V lookup: CDR1 ENHRY, CDR2 SYGVKD. Here the CDR3 reads CAISPISSGTYEQYF. CDR3 sequence (DNA): TGTGCCATCAGTCCCATTTCTAGCGGGACCTACGAGCAGTACTTC.

The genes are TRBV19 and TRBJ1-2, with 8 bases that match TRBD1. Germline values: CDR1 LNHDA, CDR2 SQIVND (reference sequence). The V gene end was trimmed by 5 bases and the J gene end by 8 bases; junction bases not matched to a gene: 7. The CDR3 has 13 residues. The CDR3 loop reads CASSGQGARGYTF. The CDR3 DNA sequence: TGTGCCAGTAGTGGGCAGGGGGCGCGAGGCTACACCTTC. The entire variable domain, with the rest obtained from reference TRBV19 and TRBJ1-2, is as follows: DGGITQSPKYLFRKEGQNVTLSCEQNLNHDAMYWYRQDPGQGLRLIYYSQIVNDFQKGDIAEGYSVSREKKESFPLTVTSAQKNPTAFYLCASSGQGARGYTFGSGTRLTVV.

This clonotype has a handful of counts. The V and J genes are TRBV9 and TRBJ2-7; 11 bases match TRBD2. Trimming at V came to 5 bases and at J to 1 base, leaving 5 bases not matched to a gene. Germline V gene data show CDR1 as SGDLS and CDR2 as YYNGEE. This CDR3 comprises 15 residues. The CDR3 sequence: CASSEGTSGSYEQYF. The CDR3 coding sequence is TGTGCCAGCAGTGAGGGGACTAGCGGATCCTACGAGCAGTACTTC.

V usage is TRBV25-1 and J usage is TRBJ2-3; D tentatively fits TRBD1 or TRBD2 (5 bases each). Germline V gene data show CDR1 as MGHDK and CDR2 as SYGVNS. V was cut by 6 bases and J by 0 bases, with 13 bases left in between. The CDR3 spans 15 residues. The CDR3 DNA reads TGTGCCAGCAGGGGGGTTAGGACTAGCACAGATACGCAGTATTTT. Residues: CASRGVRTSTDTQYF.

This clonotype was counted many times. The CDR3 spells CASSVGTGYGYGYTF. CDR3 nucleotide sequence: TGTGCCAGCAGCGTCGGGACAGGGTACGGCTATGGCTACACCTTC. This chain uses TRBV9 with TRBJ1-2, with TRBD1 matching over 9 bases. After removal of 2 bases from V and 4 bases from J, the junction contained 6 bases not matched to a gene. The length of the CDR3 is 15 residues. Germline V gene lookup returns CDR1 SGDLS and CDR2 YYNGEE.

In its sample, this clonotype was seen many times. The CDR3 protein is CASSRQGSPGELFF. The CDR3, as DNA: TGCGCCAGCAGTCGACAGGGATCCCCCGGGGAGCTGTTTTTT. V is TRBV5-1 and J is TRBJ2-2; 7 positions match TRBD1. J gave up 6 bases and V 5 bases, and 7 bases lay outside the gene matches. The germline V gene has CDR1 SGHRS and CDR2 YFSETQ. The CDR3 is 14 residues long.

This clonotype appeared many times. The chain employs TRBV7-9 and TRBJ2-1; possible D gene TRBD1, 7 bases. Germline V lookup: CDR1 SEHNR, CDR2 FQNEAQ (reference sequence). The CDR3 consists of 17 residues. V shed 2 bases and J shed 2 bases, with 16 bases lying between them. DNA for the CDR3: TGTGCCAGCAGCTTATTCAGGGGGACTCCTCCCTACAATGAGCAGTTCTTC. This encodes CASSLFRGTPPYNEQFF.

On this clonotype itself: It may be a read error: a sequence one base away is much more abundant. The rearrangement uses TRBV20-1 and TRBJ2-6; the match to TRBD1 covers 7 bases. V lost 5 bases, J lost 3 bases, and 10 bases stayed unmatched. CDR3 length: 16 residues. Germline V gene lookup returns CDR1 DFQATT and CDR2 SNEGSKA (reference sequence). CDR3 sequence: CSAGRDRLFGANVLTF. CDR3 coding DNA: TGCAGTGCTGGCCGGGACAGACTTTTTGGGGCCAACGTCCTGACTTTC.

In this sample, this clonotype turned up many times. The rearrangement uses TRBV9 and TRBJ2-5; D perhaps matches TRBD2 (5 bases). The CDR3 is made up of 15 amino acids. The germline V and J ends were trimmed by 0 bases and 4 bases, with 13 bases remaining between them. Germline V gives CDR1 SGDLS, CDR2 YYNGEE. CDR3 region: CASSVDEGVRETQYF. In DNA, the CDR3 is TGTGCCAGCAGCGTAGATGAGGGAGTAAGAGAGACCCAGTACTTC. Drawing the rest from reference TRBV9 and TRBJ2-5, the complete variable domain is DSGVTQTPKHLITATGQRVTLRCSPRSGDLSVYWYQQSLDQGLQFLIQYYNGEERAKGNILERFSAQQFPDLHSELNLSSLELGDSALYFCASSVDEGVRETQYFGPGTRLLVL.

This clonotype appeared a few times. The chain joins TRBV30 to TRBJ2-7; 7 nucleotides line up with TRBD2. The germline V gene encodes CDR1 GTSNPN and CDR2 SVGIG (reference sequence). Losses at the gene ends were 2 bases for V and 4 bases for J; bases not matched to a gene: 8. The CDR3 totals 14 residues. The CDR3 region is CAWSLREKGYEQYF. Written as DNA, the CDR3 is TGTGCCTGGAGTTTGCGGGAGAAGGGGTACGAGCAGTACTTC.

Only a few counts were recorded for this clonotype. This rearrangement joins TRBV15 to TRBJ1-6, with TRBD1 identical over 7 bases. Germline CDR1 LNHNV, CDR2 YYDKDF (reference sequence). The CDR3 covers 15 residues. V was pared by 5 bases and J by 14 bases, with 15 bases of the junction left unmatched. In DNA form, the CDR3 reads TGTGCCACCAGCCCAGACCGGGACAGACCAAAGGCCCTCCACTTT. Amino acid sequence: CATSPDRDRPKALHF.

This clonotype occurred many times. V usage is TRBV20-1 and J usage is TRBJ2-2; TRBD2 agrees at 8 bases. From germline, CDR1 is DFQATT and CDR2 SNEGSKA (reference sequence). Trimming removed 8 bases from V and 3 bases from J; junction bases left unmatched: 2. The length of the CDR3 is 12 residues. The CDR3 protein is CSSGRYTGELFF. The CDR3 region has the DNA TGCAGTAGCGGGAGATACACCGGGGAGCTGTTTTTT.

The V call is TRBV20-1, the J call TRBJ1-3, with D unclear. Trimming pared 0 bases from V and 5 bases from J, leaving 11 bases between. Germline CDR1 reads DFQATT; CDR2 reads SNEGSKA (reference sequence). The CDR3 runs 14 residues. The CDR3 protein is CSARDRITRNTIYF. The CDR3 nucleotides are TGCAGTGCTAGAGATCGCATTACGAGAAACACCATATATTTT.

This clonotype was counted only a few times. A much larger clone differs by one base, so this may be a read error. The chain recombines TRBV2 with TRBJ1-2; D ambiguous. Trimming shortened V by 5 bases and J by 4 bases, and 11 bases separated the two germline ends. The CDR3 spans 13 residues. Germline V gives CDR1 SNHLY, CDR2 FYNNEI. CDR3 sequence reads: CASSPGSSYGYTF. CDR3 coding DNA: TGTGCCAGCAGTCCAGGAAGCAGCTATGGCTACACCTTC.

This chain connects TRBV29-1 to TRBJ2-1; a weak D match, TRBD2 (5 bases). This CDR3 comprises 15 residues. Looked up from germline, CDR1 is SQVTM and CDR2 is ANQGSEA. Trimming stripped 7 bases from V and 4 bases from J, with 20 bases between. DNA of the CDR3: TGCAGCGCCCCGACCGGGCTAGCTCTTTACAATGAGCAGTTCTTC. Its protein product is CSAPTGLALYNEQFF.

The chain's CDR3 is CASSALVVGGSYEQYF. For the CDR3, the DNA is TGTGCCAGCAGTGCCCTCGTCGTTGGCGGATCCTACGAGCAGTACTTC. The V gene is TRBV6-1, the J gene TRBJ2-7, with D hard to call. CDR3 length: 16 residues. Germline V gene sequence: CDR1 MNHNS, CDR2 SASEGT. With 4 bases removed from V and 1 base from J, the gap between germline ends came to 17 bases.

This clonotype was seen more than once but under ten times. The chain links TRBV2 to TRBJ2-7; 8 positions agree with TRBD2. The CDR3 is 15 amino acids. In germline, CDR1 is SNHLY, CDR2 FYNNEI. V dropped 4 bases and J dropped 2; count of bases not matched to a gene: 7. In DNA form, the CDR3 reads TGTGCCAGCAGTGCGTCGCGGGGGGCCGCCTACGAGCAGTACTTC. Its translation: CASSASRGAAYEQYF.

This clonotype was seen at least ten times. The CDR3 region is CATSREKTLRPHEQFF. As DNA, the CDR3 is TGTGCCACCAGCAGAGAAAAGACACTAAGGCCACATGAGCAGTTCTTC. The J gene is TRBJ2-1, the V gene TRBV15; no definite D call. Per the germline V gene, CDR1 is LNHNV and CDR2 is YYDKDF (reference sequence). V lost 0 bases to trimming and J lost 8 bases, with 17 bases between them. This CDR3 comprises 16 residues.

In this sample, this clonotype turned up many times. CDR3 in amino acids: CASSVDGLSAKQFF. The CDR3 coding sequence is TGTGCCAGCAGCGTAGACGGCCTCTCTGCAAAGCAGTTCTTC. The chain recombines TRBV9 with TRBJ2-1; D is unclear. The CDR3 has 14 amino acids. Deletions cut 0 bases from V and 11 bases from J, with 15 bases between. Germline CDR1 and CDR2: SGDLS and YYNGEE.

Points on this clonotype: Possible read error: a much larger clone is one base away. Likely a read error: the CDR3 ends without its conserved phenylalanine or tryptophan. CDR3 in amino acids: CASSLVMRERSEQFL. Written as DNA, the CDR3 is TGTGCCAGCAGCTTAGTTATGAGGGAGAGGAGTGAGCAGTTCCTC. The chain recombines TRBV13 with TRBJ2-1, with D tentatively TRBD2 (5 bases). CDR3 size: 15 residues. V lost 1 base and J lost 9, with 16 bases in between. CDR1 PRHDT and CDR2 FYEKMQ come from the germline V gene (reference sequence).